A selection of T cell receptor beta chains follows, all from one sample in a study of identical twins. Each CDR3 protein is one row after TCRdb ran MiXCR on the 5' RACE reads. The table shows about 460,000 distinct CDR3 sequences, with approximately 14% occurring only once. This sample also belongs to another study, concerning yellow fever vaccine responses in identical twins.

Sequences were obtained from CD4+ T cells sorted from blood. Source of these receptors: a woman between 18 and 29 years old in good health. Both conserved end residues are part of each CDR3. Each record gives: J gene, D gene, clone size, V gene, CDR3 protein, CDR3 DNA. A D gene is named only where the DNA matches it firmly. Only part of the rows carry a size: once, few, many, or a class if the clone is expanded.

TRBJ2-5	TRBD2	.	TRBV20-1	CTARGEAGPDTQYF	TGCACTGCTAGAGGGGAAGCGGGGCCAGACACCCAGTACTTC
TRBJ2-1	.	many	TRBV28	CASLTLSSYNEQFF	TGTGCCAGTCTTACCCTGAGCTCCTACAATGAGCAGTTCTTC
TRBJ2-1	.	few	TRBV4-2	CASSQDLASSENEQFF	TGTGCCAGCAGCCAAGATCTAGCGTCCTCGGAAAATGAGCAGTTCTTC
TRBJ2-7	.	.	TRBV15	CATSRAAPGEQYF	TGTGCCACCAGCAGAGCGGCCCCAGGGGAGCAGTACTTC
TRBJ1-6	TRBD1	few	TRBV7-2	CASSLAGQGAGNSPLHF	TGTGCCAGCAGCTTAGCAGGACAGGGGGCTGGTAATTCACCCCTCCACTTT
TRBJ1-5	.	few	TRBV12-3/TRBV12-4	CASTTLGFNQPQHF	TGTGCCAGCACCACCCTGGGCTTCAATCAACCCCAGCATTTT
TRBJ2-1	TRBD2	few	TRBV6-2/TRBV6-3	CASSSGTTNNEQFF	TGTGCCAGCAGTTCCGGGACTACTAACAATGAGCAGTTCTTC
TRBJ2-1	.	.	TRBV12-3/TRBV12-4	CASSPLGHQKNEQFF	TGTGCCAGCAGTCCCTTGGGACACCAGAAGAATGAGCAGTTCTTC
TRBJ2-6	.	few	TRBV4-1	CASSQIGLGGANVLTF	TGCGCCAGCAGCCAAATAGGGCTTGGCGGGGCCAACGTCCTGACTTTC
TRBJ2-7	.	many	TRBV7-9	CASSPRVYEQYF	TGTGCCAGCAGCCCCAGGGTGTACGAGCAGTACTTC
TRBJ2-7	TRBD1	.	TRBV5-1	CASSLERQGHEQYF	TGCGCCAGCAGCTTGGAACGACAGGGCCACGAGCAGTACTTC
TRBJ1-5	TRBD1	.	TRBV16	CASSQGQASNQPQHF	TGTGCCAGCAGCCAGGGACAGGCTAGCAATCAGCCCCAGCATTTT
TRBJ2-7	TRBD2	few	TRBV20-1	CSARDLAGGSYEQYF	TGCAGTGCTAGAGATCTAGCGGGAGGCTCCTACGAGCAGTACTTC